This is a list of T cell receptor beta chains from one sample in a study of blood T cell repertoires in COVID-19. Assay used: immunoSEQ multiplex PCR; TCRdb lists only in-frame clones, some missing. The table includes fewer than 350,000 clones, approximately 90% detected once. Sequencing was performed on PBMCs or T cells enriched from blood (not recorded which). The receptors derive from a man aged 35 to 55 who had been exposed to COVID-19. Both conserved end residues are part of each CDR3. The D gene is left open where the match is weak.

d_gene,v_gene,CDR3aa
TRBD1,TRBV19,CASSIAPGQNYGYTF
.,TRBV28,CASSLIAKGELFF
TRBD2,TRBV7-9,CASSSSGQREREQYF
.,TRBV30,CAWSVGGGSNQPQHF
TRBD1,TRBV10-3,CAISETRTGGRETQYF
.,TRBV27,CASASAGISYEQYF
TRBD2,TRBV5-1,CASSDGLAGGLEQYF
TRBD1,TRBV3-1/TRBV3-2,CASSRDRVGNQPQHF
TRBD2,TRBV7-9,CASSLASGLKDTQYF
TRBD2,TRBV2,CASSSLAENSEQFF
TRBD2,TRBV4-3,CASSQISGMGTGELFF
TRBD2,TRBV27,CASSLGGVVAEQFF
TRBD2,TRBV29-1,CSVDGLAGEINEQFF
TRBD1,TRBV11-3,CASSSGTGGFSYGYTF
TRBD2,TRBV6-1,CASSEGRVAGVYEQYF
TRBD1,TRBV5-1,CASSLADRVSPLHF
.,TRBV4-1,CASSQAGEQYEQYF
.,TRBV5-1,CASSADRYTGELFF
.,TRBV5-4,CASSLFDSSGANVLTF
.,TRBV15,CATSRDLAAAFTDTQYF
TRBD1,TRBV4-2,CASSQETGSGNTIYF
.,TRBV28,CASSLSPTYEQYF
.,TRBV15,CATSRGQGREKLFF
TRBD2,TRBV4-1,CASSQGGRLAEYQETQYF
.,TRBV7-9,CASSLVPGLVASETQYF
.,TRBV5-1,CASSLRNGVQETQYF
.,TRBV30,CAWRRQGITEAFF
TRBD1,TRBV3-1/TRBV3-2,CASSQAQGVGNEKLFF
.,TRBV4-1,CASSQHRTHTDTQYF
.,TRBV11-3,CASSSYLSSYEQYF
.,TRBV5-1,CASSLPQNNEQFF
.,TRBV30,CAWSVLGDRRSYNEQFF
TRBD1,TRBV4-2,CASSQASPGQGGLETQYF
.,TRBV9,CASSTTDRYNEQFF
TRBD1,TRBV19,CASSILQGVGQPQHF
TRBD1,TRBV19,CASIKQMTGVNTEAFF
.,TRBV7-9,CASSLRGGTTYNEQFF
TRBD1,TRBV6-5,CASSYSGTGDNYGYTF
TRBD1,TRBV18,CASSPETGQETQYF
.,TRBV5-1,CASSLEGGTYNEQFF
TRBD1,TRBV27,CASSPGQGYEQYF
TRBD2,TRBV2,CASSLAGGGTGELFF
.,TRBV18,CASSPLAGRDTQYF
TRBD2,TRBV27,CASSSPGLITDTQYF
TRBD1,TRBV6-4,CASSGTGSYNEQFF
TRBD1,TRBV9,CASSGSGTGDNQPQHF
TRBD1,TRBV12-3/TRBV12-4,CASSSGTGNEAFF
.,TRBV2,CASTGPSNNSPLHF
TRBD2,TRBV7-3,CASSSPGGASGNSYNEQFF
.,TRBV7-2,CASSLGQSGYTF
TRBD1,TRBV12-3/TRBV12-4,CASSHGQGINF
.,TRBV6-5,CASSYEGDTEAFF